Listed below are T cell receptor beta chains from one sample, sequenced in a study of T cell repertoires in cytomegalovirus infection. The antigens these receptors bind are not known. TCRdb processed the reads anew with MiXCR; each CDR3 protein has one entry. The data show 380,000 or so distinct CDR3 sequences, roughly 36% seen once. Sequences were derived from cultured PBMCs, sampled from culture after CMV antigen stimulation. The receptor set was obtained from a human donor in good health (CMV status not recorded). Some clones in this sample may be carry-over from other donors' samples. Each CDR3 is given with its conserved first and last residue. A D gene is named only where the DNA matches it firmly. Only part of the rows carry a size: once, few, many, or a class if the clone is expanded.

abundance: .
v_gene: TRBV6-6
j_gene: TRBJ2-7
d_gene: .
CDR3aa: CASSGPVAGNEQYF
CDR3nt: TGTGCCAGCAGTGGCCCCGTGGCGGGGAACGAGCAGTACTTC

abundance: .
v_gene: TRBV28
j_gene: TRBJ1-5
d_gene: .
CDR3aa: CASSPNALLPNQPQHF
CDR3nt: TGTGCCAGCAGTCCAAATGCCCTGCTACCTAATCAGCCCCAGCATTTT

abundance: .
v_gene: TRBV7-8
j_gene: TRBJ1-6
d_gene: TRBD1
CDR3aa: CASSTHRGSYNSPLHF
CDR3nt: TGTGCCAGCAGCACGCACAGGGGTTCCTATAATTCACCCCTCCACTTT

abundance: few
v_gene: TRBV7-9
j_gene: TRBJ2-7
d_gene: TRBD2
CDR3aa: CASSSSGYEQYF
CDR3nt: TGTGCCAGCAGCTCTAGCGGCTACGAGCAGTACTTC

abundance: few
v_gene: TRBV28
j_gene: TRBJ2-3
d_gene: TRBD2
CDR3aa: CASSQLAGVDTQYF
CDR3nt: TGTGCCAGCAGCCAACTAGCGGGAGTTGATACGCAGTATTTT

abundance: many
v_gene: TRBV12-3/TRBV12-4
j_gene: TRBJ1-5
d_gene: .
CDR3aa: CASSLNQPQHF
CDR3nt: TGTGCCAGCAGTTTAAATCAGCCCCAGCATTTT

abundance: .
v_gene: TRBV2
j_gene: TRBJ2-5
d_gene: .
CDR3aa: CASSAGHTQETQYF
CDR3nt: TGTGCCAGCAGTGCAGGACATACACAAGAGACCCAGTACTTC

abundance: few
v_gene: TRBV6-5
j_gene: TRBJ1-1
d_gene: .
CDR3aa: CASSSTGTSLLFF
CDR3nt: TGTGCCAGCAGTTCAACCGGGACATCTCTACTTTTCTTT

abundance: .
v_gene: TRBV4-1
j_gene: TRBJ2-1
d_gene: .
CDR3aa: CASSQDGSAYNEQFF
CDR3nt: TGCGCCAGCAGCCAAGATGGGTCAGCCTACAATGAGCAGTTCTTC

abundance: .
v_gene: TRBV28
j_gene: TRBJ2-5
d_gene: TRBD2
CDR3aa: CASSSRTSGNQRRETQYF
CDR3nt: TGTGCCAGCAGTTCTCGCACTAGCGGGAACCAGCGGCGGGAGACCCAGTACTTC

abundance: many
v_gene: TRBV7-2
j_gene: TRBJ2-1
d_gene: .
CDR3aa: CASSLTSGRPQQFF
CDR3nt: TGTGCCAGCAGCTTAACCTCAGGGCGCCCACAGCAGTTCTTC

abundance: .
v_gene: TRBV6-2/TRBV6-3
j_gene: TRBJ2-1
d_gene: .
CDR3aa: CASSYVAYSYNEQFF
CDR3nt: TGTGCCAGCAGTTATGTAGCCTATTCCTACAATGAGCAGTTCTTC

abundance: few
v_gene: TRBV4-1
j_gene: TRBJ2-5
d_gene: TRBD2
CDR3aa: CASSQDPGGETQYF
CDR3nt: TGCGCCAGCAGCCAAGATCCGGGAGGGGAGACCCAGTACTTC

abundance: many
v_gene: TRBV20-1
j_gene: TRBJ1-1
d_gene: .
CDR3aa: CSARRPTSLDAFF
CDR3nt: TGCAGTGCTAGACGCCCGACTTCCCTGGACGCTTTCTTT

abundance: .
v_gene: TRBV7-2
j_gene: TRBJ1-1
d_gene: TRBD1
CDR3aa: CASSLNSPGGPFTEAFF
CDR3nt: TGTGCCAGCAGCTTAAACTCGCCAGGGGGCCCTTTCACTGAAGCTTTCTTT

abundance: .
v_gene: TRBV6-1
j_gene: TRBJ1-5
d_gene: .
CDR3aa: CASSQIGQLSNQPQHF
CDR3nt: TGTGCCAGCAGCCAAATAGGACAGCTAAGCAATCAGCCCCAGCATTTT